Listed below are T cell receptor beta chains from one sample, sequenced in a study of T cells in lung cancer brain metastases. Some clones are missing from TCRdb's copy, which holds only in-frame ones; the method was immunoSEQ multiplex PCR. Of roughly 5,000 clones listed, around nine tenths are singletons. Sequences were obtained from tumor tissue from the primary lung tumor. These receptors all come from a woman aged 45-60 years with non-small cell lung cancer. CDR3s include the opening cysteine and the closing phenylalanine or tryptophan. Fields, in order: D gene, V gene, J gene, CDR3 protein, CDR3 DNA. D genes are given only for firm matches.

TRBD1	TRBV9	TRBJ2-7	CASSRSRQGIYEQYF	TGTGCCAGCAGCCGATCCCGACAGGGAATCTACGAGCAGTACTTC
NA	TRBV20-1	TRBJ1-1	CSAGTEAFF	TGCAGTGCTGGGACTGAAGCTTTCTTT
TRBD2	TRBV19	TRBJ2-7	CASSTRAGTTREQYF	TGTGCCAGTAGTACCCGAGCGGGAACTACTCGGGAGCAGTACTTC
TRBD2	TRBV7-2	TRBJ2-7	CASSLDGGNYEQYF	TGTGCCAGCAGCTTAGACGGGGGGAACTACGAGCAGTACTTC
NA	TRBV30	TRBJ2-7	CAWSPRLGSNEQYF	TGTGCCTGGAGTCCCCGACTGGGGTCGAACGAGCAGTACTTC
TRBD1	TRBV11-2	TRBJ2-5	CASSFGQAETQYF	TGTGCCAGCAGCTTCGGACAGGCGGAGACCCAGTACTTC
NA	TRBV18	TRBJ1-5	CASSPGRWDQPQHF	TGTGCCAGCTCACCCGGGAGGTGGGATCAGCCCCAGCATTTT
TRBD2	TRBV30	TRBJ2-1	CAWSRLAGPHNEQFF	TGTGCCTGGAGTCGGCTAGCGGGGCCCCACAATGAGCAGTTCTTC
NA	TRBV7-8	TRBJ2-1	CASSLEATGWEQFF	TGTGCCAGCAGCTTAGAGGCTACGGGATGGGAGCAGTTCTTC